Below, 2 T cell receptor beta chains from the same sample are listed, as sequenced in a study of blood T cell repertoires in COVID-19. Profiled with immunoSEQ multiplex PCR; TCRdb holds only in-frame clones, not every one. The sample yields a few hundred thousand clones, about 89% seen once. The sample was peripheral blood. Every receptor here comes from a man aged 40-49 years with acute or convalescent COVID-19.

The chain joins TRBV19 to TRBJ1-1, with a weak D call TRBD1 (6 bases). V was clipped by 4 bases and J by 4 bases, with 13 bases between them. This CDR3 spans 14 amino acids. CDR1 LNHDA and CDR2 SQIVND come from the germline V gene (reference sequence). CDR3 DNA: TGTGCCAGTAGTACACAGGGTCGCGGCACTGAAGCTTTCTTT. This codes for CASSTQGRGTEAFF.

The chain links TRBV28 to TRBJ2-7, with 12 bases that match TRBD2. Losses at the gene ends were 3 bases for V and 2 bases for J; bases not matched to a gene: 8. This CDR3 has 17 amino acids. Germline assignment: CDR1 MDHEN and CDR2 SYDVKM. The CDR3: CASSFWGLAGRTYEQYF. In DNA, the CDR3 is TGTGCCAGCAGTTTTTGGGGACTAGCGGGCCGCACCTACGAGCAGTACTTC.